The rows below give T cell receptor beta chains drawn from one sample of a study of blood T cell repertoires in COVID-19. The method was immunoSEQ multiplex PCR; TCRdb's version includes in-frame clones alone and lacks a portion of them. Of about 98,000 clones in the sample, more than 65% were seen once. Input material: peripheral blood. Every receptor here comes from a woman at least 80 years old with acute or convalescent COVID-19. CDR3s include the opening cysteine and the closing phenylalanine or tryptophan. D genes are given only for firm matches.

CASSPGGGGNTIYF	TRBV3-1/TRBV3-2	TRBJ1-3	NA
CASSIIMTGDTEAFF	TRBV19	TRBJ1-1	NA
CASSSGWQVNEKLFF	TRBV5-5	TRBJ1-4	NA
CASSRSGGAYNEQFF	TRBV7-6	TRBJ2-1	TRBD2
CASRTGGEKLFF	TRBV28	TRBJ1-4	NA
CASSPNRGLNGYTF	TRBV18	TRBJ1-2	TRBD1
CASSSPSGGVSYNEQFF	TRBV4-1	TRBJ2-1	TRBD2
CASSQGTGGGNNEKLFF	TRBV4-1	TRBJ1-4	TRBD1
CASSSPAGAGISYEQYF	TRBV5-4	TRBJ2-7	TRBD2
CASSRDHGGLTEAFF	TRBV5-1	TRBJ1-1	NA
CASSLGQLDSGNTIYF	TRBV7-8	TRBJ1-3	NA
CASRESGTGGRETQYF	TRBV6-1	TRBJ2-5	TRBD1
CASSPPGQASGNTIYF	TRBV18	TRBJ1-3	TRBD1
CASSFDSSYGYTF	TRBV7-2	TRBJ1-2	NA